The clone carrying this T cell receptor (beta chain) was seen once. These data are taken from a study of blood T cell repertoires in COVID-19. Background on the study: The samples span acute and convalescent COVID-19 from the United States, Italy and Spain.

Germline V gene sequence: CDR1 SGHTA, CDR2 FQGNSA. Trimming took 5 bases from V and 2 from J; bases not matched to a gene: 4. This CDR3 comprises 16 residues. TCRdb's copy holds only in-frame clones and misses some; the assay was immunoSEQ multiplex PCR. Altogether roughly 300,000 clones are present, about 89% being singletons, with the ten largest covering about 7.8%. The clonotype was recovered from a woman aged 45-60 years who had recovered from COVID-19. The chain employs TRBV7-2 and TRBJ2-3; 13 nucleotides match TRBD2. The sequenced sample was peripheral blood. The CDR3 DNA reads TGTGCCAGCAGCATACTAGCGGGGGGGTCCACAGATACGCAGTATTTT. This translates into CASSILAGGSTDTQYF. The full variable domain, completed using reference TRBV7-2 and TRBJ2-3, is GAGVSQSPSNKVTEKGKDVELRCDPISGHTALYWYRQSLGQGLEFLIYFQGNSAPDKSGLPSDRFSAERTGGSVSTLTIQRTQQEDSAVYLCASSILAGGSTDTQYFGPGTRLTVL.